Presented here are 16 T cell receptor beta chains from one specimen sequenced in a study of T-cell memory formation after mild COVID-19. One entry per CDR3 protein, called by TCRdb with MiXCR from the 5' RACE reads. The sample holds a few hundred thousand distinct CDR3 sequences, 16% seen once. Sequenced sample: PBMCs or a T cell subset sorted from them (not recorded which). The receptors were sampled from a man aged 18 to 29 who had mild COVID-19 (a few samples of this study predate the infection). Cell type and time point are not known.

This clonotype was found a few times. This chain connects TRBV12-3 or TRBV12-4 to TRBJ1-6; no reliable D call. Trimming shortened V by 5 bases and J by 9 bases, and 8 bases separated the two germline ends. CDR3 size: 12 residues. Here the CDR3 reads CASSSLSSPLHF. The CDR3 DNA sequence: TGTGCCAGCAGTAGTCTCAGTTCACCCCTCCACTTT.

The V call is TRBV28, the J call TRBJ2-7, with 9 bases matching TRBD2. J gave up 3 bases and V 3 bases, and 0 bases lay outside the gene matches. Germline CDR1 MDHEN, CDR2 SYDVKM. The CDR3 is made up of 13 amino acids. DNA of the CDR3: TGTGCCAGCAGTTTTAGCGGGGGCTACGAGCAGTACGTC. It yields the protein CASSFSGGYEQYV.

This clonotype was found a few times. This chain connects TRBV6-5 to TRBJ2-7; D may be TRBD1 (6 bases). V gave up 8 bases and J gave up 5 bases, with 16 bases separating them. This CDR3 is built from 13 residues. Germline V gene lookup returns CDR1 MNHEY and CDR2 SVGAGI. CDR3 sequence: CASRKFRGNEQYF. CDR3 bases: TGTGCCAGCCGTAAGTTCAGGGGCAACGAGCAGTACTTC.

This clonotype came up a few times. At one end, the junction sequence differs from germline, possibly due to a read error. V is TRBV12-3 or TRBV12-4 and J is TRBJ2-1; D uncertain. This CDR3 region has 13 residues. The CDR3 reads CASSLPPYHEQFF. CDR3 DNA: TGTGCCAGCAGTTTACCCCCCTACCATGAGCAGTTCTTC.

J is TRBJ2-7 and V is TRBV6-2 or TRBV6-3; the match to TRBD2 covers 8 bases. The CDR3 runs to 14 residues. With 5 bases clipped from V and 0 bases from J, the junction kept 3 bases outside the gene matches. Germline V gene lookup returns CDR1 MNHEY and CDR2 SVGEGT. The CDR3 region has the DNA TGTGCCAGCAGTCGGGGGGGGAGCTCCTACGAGCAGTACGTC. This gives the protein CASSRGGSSYEQYV.

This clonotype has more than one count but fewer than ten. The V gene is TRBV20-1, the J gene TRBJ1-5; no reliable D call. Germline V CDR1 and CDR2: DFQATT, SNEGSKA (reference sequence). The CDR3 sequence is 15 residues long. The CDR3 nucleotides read TGCAGCATTTCCAAGGGCGGCTATAGCAATCAGCCCCAGCATTTT. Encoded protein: CSISKGGYSNQPQHF.

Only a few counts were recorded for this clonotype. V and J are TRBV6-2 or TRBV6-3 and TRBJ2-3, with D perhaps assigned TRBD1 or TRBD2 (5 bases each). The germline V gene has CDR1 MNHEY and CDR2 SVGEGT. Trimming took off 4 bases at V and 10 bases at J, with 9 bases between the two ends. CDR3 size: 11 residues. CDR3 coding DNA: TGTGCCAGCAGTTCCTCGGGGCCGCAGTATTTT. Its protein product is CASSSSGPQYF.

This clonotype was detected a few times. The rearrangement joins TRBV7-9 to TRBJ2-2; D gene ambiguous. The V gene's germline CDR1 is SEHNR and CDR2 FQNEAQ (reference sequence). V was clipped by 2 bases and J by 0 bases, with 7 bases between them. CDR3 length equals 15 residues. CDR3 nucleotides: TGTGCCAGCAGCTTAAGAGTTCCGAACACCGGGGAGCTGTTTTTT. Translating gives CASSLRVPNTGELFF.

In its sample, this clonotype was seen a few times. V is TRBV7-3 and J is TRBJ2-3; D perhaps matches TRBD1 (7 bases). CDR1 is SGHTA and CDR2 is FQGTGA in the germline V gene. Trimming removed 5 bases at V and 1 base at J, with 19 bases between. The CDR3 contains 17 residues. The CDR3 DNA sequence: TGTGCCAGCAGCCCGGAGGAGGGGGCGCTTGGCACAGATACGCAGTATTTT. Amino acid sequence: CASSPEEGALGTDTQYF.

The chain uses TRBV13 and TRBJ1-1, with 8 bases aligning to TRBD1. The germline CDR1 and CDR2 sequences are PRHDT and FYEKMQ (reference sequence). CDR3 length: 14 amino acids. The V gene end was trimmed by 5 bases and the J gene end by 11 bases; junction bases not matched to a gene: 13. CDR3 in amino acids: CASSASRGQGNAFF. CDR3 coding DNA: TGTGCCAGCAGCGCCAGCAGGGGGCAAGGGAATGCTTTCTTT.

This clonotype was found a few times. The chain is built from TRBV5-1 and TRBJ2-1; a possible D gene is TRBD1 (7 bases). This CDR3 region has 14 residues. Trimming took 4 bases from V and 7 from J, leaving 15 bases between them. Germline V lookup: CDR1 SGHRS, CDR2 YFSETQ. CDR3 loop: CASSPPEGANEQFF. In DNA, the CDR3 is TGCGCCAGCAGCCCGCCGGAGGGGGCTAATGAGCAGTTCTTC.

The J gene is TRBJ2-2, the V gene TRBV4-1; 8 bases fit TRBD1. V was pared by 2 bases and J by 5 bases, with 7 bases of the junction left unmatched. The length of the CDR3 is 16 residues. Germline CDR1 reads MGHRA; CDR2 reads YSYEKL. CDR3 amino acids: CASSQQRQGITGELFF. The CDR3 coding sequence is TGCGCCAGCAGCCAACAGAGACAGGGGATAACCGGGGAGCTGTTTTTT.

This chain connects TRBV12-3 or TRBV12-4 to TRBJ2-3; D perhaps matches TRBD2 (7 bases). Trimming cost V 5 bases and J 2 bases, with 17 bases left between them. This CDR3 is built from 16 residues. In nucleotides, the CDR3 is TGTGCCAGCAGTGCCCCGAGGGGGGGGGTCACAGATACGCAGTATTTT. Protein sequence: CASSAPRGGVTDTQYF.

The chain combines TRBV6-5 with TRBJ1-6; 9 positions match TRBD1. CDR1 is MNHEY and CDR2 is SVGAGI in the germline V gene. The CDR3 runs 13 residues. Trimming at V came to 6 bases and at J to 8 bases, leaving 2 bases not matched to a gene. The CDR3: CASRRTGDSPLHF. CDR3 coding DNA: TGTGCCAGCAGGAGGACAGGGGATTCACCCCTCCACTTT.

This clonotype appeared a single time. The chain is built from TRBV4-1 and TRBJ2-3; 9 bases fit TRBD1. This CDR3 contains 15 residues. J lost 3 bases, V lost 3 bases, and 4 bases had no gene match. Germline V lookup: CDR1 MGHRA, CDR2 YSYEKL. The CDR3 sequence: CASSHHGTGTDTQYF. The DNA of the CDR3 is TGCGCCAGCAGCCACCACGGGACAGGGACAGATACGCAGTATTTT.

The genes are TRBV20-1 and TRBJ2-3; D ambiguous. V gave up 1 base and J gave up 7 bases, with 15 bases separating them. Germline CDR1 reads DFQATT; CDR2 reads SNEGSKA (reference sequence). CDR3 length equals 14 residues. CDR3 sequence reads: CSARAEALSHTQYF. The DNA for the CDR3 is TGCAGTGCTAGAGCTGAGGCCCTCTCCCATACGCAGTATTTT.